This TCR beta chain was identified in a study of blood T cell repertoires in COVID-19. About the study: Whether acute or convalescent, the COVID-19 samples came from the United States, Italy and Spain.

The CDR3 length is 16 residues. Germline assignment: CDR1 SGHNT and CDR2 YYREEE (reference sequence). The V segment lost 3 bases and the J segment 2 bases; nucleotides outside the gene matches: 8. Per the authors' pipeline: Reference gene primer amplification yielded estimated nucleated cell counts. Clones were read by immunoSEQ multiplex PCR, and TCRdb kept only the in-frame ones, dropping some. That table supplies the V and J calls and clone size; D and trimming were determined from the DNA. The data show about 140,000 clones, approximately 80% seen once. The sample was peripheral blood. V gene TRBV5-4 combines with J gene TRBJ2-5; 9 bases agree with TRBD1. The source is a woman of 80 years or more with active or convalescent COVID-19. Written as DNA, the CDR3 is TGTGCCAGCAGCTCAAGCGGACAGGGGTCTCAAGAGACCCAGTACTTC. Its protein product is CASSSSGQGSQETQYF.